What follows are 25 T cell receptor beta chains derived from one specimen sequenced in a study of tumor-infiltrating lymphocytes in localized non-small cell lung cancer. The data were produced by immunoSEQ multiplex PCR, yet TCRdb's version contains in-frame clones alone and is incomplete. Altogether over 14,000 clones are present, roughly four fifths being singletons, with the ten largest covering roughly 19%. Sequenced input: lung tumor tissue. The receptor source for this set is a human donor with non-small cell lung cancer.

In this sample, this clone turned up a few times. The V and J genes are TRBV4-2 and TRBJ2-5, with 14 positions matching TRBD2. The CDR3 covers 17 residues. Germline V gives CDR1 LGHNA, CDR2 YNFKEQ. V lost 4 bases and J lost 1; bases outside the gene matches: 5. CDR3 amino acids: CASSRSGLAGVQETQYF. CDR3 nucleotide sequence: TGTGCCAGCAGCCGATCGGGACTAGCGGGAGTCCAAGAGACCCAGTACTTC.

A word on this clone: At the DNA level, this CDR3 is encoded by other sequences in the same sample as well. The rearrangement joins TRBV29-1 to TRBJ1-6, with D hard to call. CDR3 length equals 12 residues. Germline CDR1 SQVTM, CDR2 ANQGSEA. Trimming removed 5 bases at V and 7 bases at J, with 9 bases between. CDR3 sequence reads: CSVRQGNSPLHF. DNA of the CDR3: TGCAGCGTTCGACAAGGAAATTCACCCCTCCACTTT.

This clone was seen just once. The rearrangement links TRBV6-6 to TRBJ1-3, with unresolved D. CDR3 length: 16 amino acids. The V gene's germline CDR1 is MNHNY and CDR2 SVGAGI (reference sequence). Trimming removed 2 bases from V and 5 bases from J, with 16 bases in between. CDR3 bases: TGTGCCAGCAGTTACATCGGGCCCTCGGGCCGAAACACCATATATTTT. Residues: CASSYIGPSGRNTIYF.

The chain couples TRBV10-3 to TRBJ1-1; 7 positions agree with TRBD1. The CDR3 length is 12 residues. V trimming: 10 bases; J trimming: 0 bases; junction bases outside the gene matches: 2. From germline, CDR1 is ENHRY and CDR2 SYGVKD. CDR3 amino acids: CATGQMNTEAFF. In DNA form, the CDR3 reads TGTGCCACGGGACAGATGAACACTGAAGCTTTCTTT.

The chain combines TRBV28 with TRBJ2-7, with TRBD1 matching over 8 bases. V lost 3 bases to trimming and J lost 7 bases; unmatched junction nucleotides: 11. Germline V CDR1 and CDR2: MDHEN, SYDVKM. The CDR3 totals 15 residues. CDR3 loop: CASSLVIGTGNEQYF. CDR3 DNA sequence: TGTGCCAGCAGTTTGGTCATAGGGACAGGAAATGAGCAGTACTTC.

CDR3 DNA: TGTGCCTGGAGTTATAGGGTTACGAACACCGGGGAGCTGTTTTTT. It yields the protein CAWSYRVTNTGELFF. The chain combines TRBV30 with TRBJ2-2; no clear D gene. V shed 2 bases and J shed 0 bases, with 10 bases lying between them. The germline gives CDR1 GTSNPN, CDR2 SVGIG (reference sequence). The CDR3 spans 15 residues.

The V call is TRBV5-4, the J call TRBJ2-2, with 9 bases matching TRBD2. Germline assignment: CDR1 SGHNT and CDR2 YYREEE (reference sequence). V gave up 6 bases and J gave up 6 bases; unmatched junction bases: 21. The CDR3 extends over 19 amino acids. CDR3 coding DNA: TGTGCCAGCACCCTTGGTTCGGCGCGGGAGGGCCTCTCTTCCGGGGAGCTGTTTTTT. It codes for CASTLGSAREGLSSGELFF.

This clone was picked up a small number of times. CDR3 region: CASSREPATVNTEAFF. Here the CDR3 DNA reads TGCGCCAGCAGCAGAGAGCCAGCTACAGTAAACACTGAAGCTTTCTTT. The J gene is TRBJ1-1, the V gene TRBV5-1; no clear D. The CDR3 is 16 residues long. Trimming left V 4 bases short and J 2 bases short, with 18 bases between. Germline CDR1 and CDR2: SGHRS and YFSETQ. The full variable domain, rest sourced from reference TRBV5-1 and TRBJ1-1, is KAGVTQTPRYLIKTRGQQVTLSCSPISGHRSVSWYQQTPGQGLQFLFEYFSETQRNKGNFPGRFSGRQFSNSRSEMNVSTLELGDSALYLCASSREPATVNTEAFFGQGTRLTVV.

The chain combines TRBV19 with TRBJ2-3; maybe TRBD2 (6 bases). The germline V gene has CDR1 LNHDA and CDR2 SQIVND (reference sequence). CDR3 length equals 13 residues. Trimming pared 4 bases from V and 9 bases from J, leaving 14 bases between. This CDR3 reads CASSTRDPGTQYF. DNA for the CDR3: TGTGCCAGTAGTACGCGGGACCCCGGGACGCAGTATTTT. Supplemented by reference TRBV19 and TRBJ2-3, the full variable domain reads DGGITQSPKYLFRKEGQNVTLSCEQNLNHDAMYWYRQDPGQGLRLIYYSQIVNDFQKGDIAEGYSVSREKKESFPLTVTSAQKNPTAFYLCASSTRDPGTQYFGPGTRLTVL.

The V call is TRBV5-8, the J call TRBJ1-1; 7 positions agree with TRBD1. With V trimmed by 5 bases and J by 10 bases, 5 bases remained unmatched. Germline CDR1 reads SGHTS; CDR2 reads YDEGEE. The CDR3 is made up of 11 amino acids. The CDR3 protein is CASRDRVGAFF. CDR3 sequence (DNA): TGTGCCAGCAGAGACAGGGTGGGAGCTTTCTTT. The variable domain in full, with the rest retrieved from reference TRBV5-8 and TRBJ1-1, is EAGVTQSPTHLIKTRGQQATLRCSPISGHTSVYWYQQALGLGLQFLLWYDEGEERNRGNFPPRFSGRQFPNYSSELNVNALELEDSALYLCASRDRVGAFFGQGTRLTVV.

V gene TRBV9 combines with J gene TRBJ2-2; a weak D match, TRBD1 (5 bases). Germline V gene data show CDR1 as SGDLS and CDR2 as YYNGEE. Trimming cost V 2 bases and J 4 bases, with 9 bases left between them. The CDR3 length is 14 residues. CDR3 sequence: CASSVVDSTGELFF. The CDR3 bases are TGTGCCAGCAGCGTGGTTGACAGCACCGGGGAGCTGTTTTTT.

This rearrangement joins TRBV19 to TRBJ1-5; no reliable D call. This CDR3 spans 14 amino acids. With 1 base removed from V and 5 bases from J, the gap between germline ends came to 9 bases. The germline gives CDR1 LNHDA, CDR2 SQIVND (reference sequence). CDR3 region: CASSIAGPDQPQHF. The DNA of the CDR3 is TGTGCCAGTAGTATAGCTGGGCCGGATCAGCCCCAGCATTTT.

The gene calls are TRBV6-4 and TRBJ1-5, with D maybe TRBD1 (6 bases). The CDR3 is made up of 13 amino acids. Germline CDR1 and CDR2: MRHNA and SNTAGT. Trimming shortened V by 6 bases and J by 4 bases, and 10 bases separated the two germline ends. CDR3 protein: CASSHRENQPQHF. In DNA form, the CDR3 reads TGTGCCAGCAGCCACAGGGAGAATCAGCCCCAGCATTTT.

This clone was counted once. The CDR3: CASSLDSRGRETQYF. In DNA, the CDR3 is TGTGCCAGCAGCTTAGACTCGCGGGGTCGCGAGACCCAGTACTTC. The chain uses TRBV7-9 and TRBJ2-5, with a tentative D call TRBD2 (6 bases). V lost 1 base, J lost 5 bases, and 14 bases lay in between. This CDR3 has 15 residues. CDR1 and CDR2 from the germline V gene are SEHNR and FQNEAQ (reference sequence).

The rearrangement uses TRBV18 and TRBJ1-2, with 8 bases identical to TRBD1. Germline lookup yields CDR1 KGHSH and CDR2 LQKENI. This CDR3 has 16 residues. With V trimmed by 6 bases and J by 7 bases, 16 bases remained unmatched. For the CDR3, the DNA is TGTGCCAGCTCCACACTCGACGCACAGGGGGATTCTGGCTACACCTTC. Translating it yields CASSTLDAQGDSGYTF.

The genes are TRBV2 and TRBJ1-4, with D maybe TRBD1 (6 bases). The CDR3 contains 14 residues. V dropped 2 bases and J dropped 7 bases, with 11 bases sitting between them. Per the germline V gene, CDR1 is SNHLY and CDR2 is FYNNEI. The CDR3 nucleotides are TGTGCCAGCAGTGAACGGGGGCAGGGTGAAAAACTGTTTTTT. Its protein is CASSERGQGEKLFF.

V gene TRBV21-1 combines with J gene TRBJ2-3; TRBD2 was called by the table and not checked on the DNA. TRBV21-1 is listed as a pseudogene. The CDR3 loop spans 17 amino acids. CDR3 loop: CASSNNPLAGDPDTQYF. The CDR3 region has the DNA TGTGCCAGCAGCAACAATCCTCTAGCGGGAGATCCAGATACGCAGTATTTT.

V gene TRBV7-6 combines with J gene TRBJ1-5; no firm D call. The V gene lost 4 bases and the J gene lost 5 bases, with 9 bases spanning the gap. The germline gives CDR1 SGHVS, CDR2 FNYEAQ. The CDR3 has 13 residues. The CDR3 DNA reads as TGTGCCAGCAGCTACTCGGGTGATCAGCCCCAGCATTTT. This codes for CASSYSGDQPQHF. Supplemented by reference TRBV7-6 and TRBJ1-5, the full variable domain reads GAGVSQSPRYKVTKRGQDVALRCDPISGHVSLYWYRQALGQGPEFLTYFNYEAQQDKSGLPNDRFSAERPEGSISTLTIQRTEQRDSAMYRCASSYSGDQPQHFGDGTRLSIL.

This sequence joins TRBV11-2 and TRBJ2-3, with 10 bases fitting TRBD2. The germline V gene has CDR1 SGHAT and CDR2 FQNNGV. The length of the CDR3 is 14 residues. The V segment lost 6 bases and the J segment 1 base; nucleotides outside the gene matches: 1. The CDR3 is CASSTSGGTDTQYF. In nucleotides, the CDR3 is TGTGCCAGCAGTACTAGCGGGGGCACAGATACGCAGTATTTT.

This clone occurred a few times. CDR3: CAWKAGVLHEQYF. The CDR3 DNA reads as TGTGCCTGGAAAGCGGGAGTGTTGCACGAGCAGTACTTC. V and J are TRBV30 and TRBJ2-7, with 8 bases that match TRBD2. This CDR3 is 13 amino acids long. Per germline, CDR1 GTSNPN and CDR2 SVGIG (reference sequence). With 4 bases clipped from V and 5 bases from J, the junction kept 7 bases outside the gene matches.

The CDR3 region is CASSEDSAAFF. The CDR3 nucleotides read TGTGCCAGCAGTGAGGACAGTGCAGCGTTCTTC. The rearrangement links TRBV2 to TRBJ2-1; a possible D gene is TRBD1 (6 bases). This CDR3 is built from 11 residues. V was shortened by 3 bases and J by 15 bases, with 12 bases between the two germline ends. CDR1 is SNHLY and CDR2 is FYNNEI in the germline V gene.

The V call is TRBV7-9, the J call TRBJ1-2; D gene unclear. With 7 bases removed from V and 4 bases from J, the gap between germline ends came to 7 bases. The germline V gene has CDR1 SEHNR and CDR2 FQNEAQ (reference sequence). The CDR3 extends over 11 amino acids. The CDR3 nucleotides read TGTGCCAGCACCTCAGGCTATGGCTACACCTTC. It encodes CASTSGYGYTF.

This chain links TRBV15 with TRBJ1-3; D gene ambiguous. Germline V gene sequence: CDR1 LNHNV, CDR2 YYDKDF (reference sequence). The CDR3 covers 14 residues. Trimming removed 1 base from V and 4 bases from J, with 8 bases in between. The CDR3 region is CATSRGESGNTIYF. The CDR3 DNA reads as TGTGCCACCAGCAGAGGGGAGTCCGGAAACACCATATATTTT.

The gene calls are TRBV29-1 and TRBJ2-7; TRBD2 matches 10 bases. With 7 bases clipped from V and 7 bases from J, the junction kept 4 bases outside the gene matches. The germline V gene has CDR1 SQVTM and CDR2 ANQGSEA. The CDR3 runs to 11 residues. CDR3 bases: TGCAGCGCAGGACTAGCGGAAGAGCAGTACTTC. Translated, it gives CSAGLAEEQYF.

The chain recombines TRBV30 with TRBJ2-1; possible D gene TRBD1, 6 bases. This CDR3 is 12 amino acids long. Germline CDR1 GTSNPN, CDR2 SVGIG (reference sequence). The V gene lost 2 bases and the J gene lost 10 bases, with 12 bases spanning the gap. CDR3 coding DNA: TGTGCCTGGAGTCCTACCAGGGGCGAGCAGTTCTTC. The encoded protein is CAWSPTRGEQFF.